The T cell receptor (beta chain) under discussion was sequenced for a study of T cells in Graves' hyperthyroidism and ophthalmopathy. The TCR beta CDR3 regions underwent amplification using RNA transcripts as the source. The primer set for the first-round RT-PCR of the TCR CDR3 was HTBI. TCRdb passed the multiplex PCR reads through MiXCR, listing each CDR3 protein once. The sample lists fewer than 400,000 distinct CDR3 sequences, 16% occurring once. Whole-study findings and limits: Researchers report that a 13 V-J model separated ophthalmopathy from stable hyperthyroidism.

Stable disease denoted Graves' hyperthyroidism without ophthalmopathy progression within 18 months. Patients between 18 and 65 years old had hyperthyroidism, newly diagnosed and lasting under 2 months. PBMCs were collected from a roughly 10 ml volume of fresh peripheral blood. The CDR3 is made up of 14 amino acids. The germline V gene has CDR1 MGHDK and CDR2 SYGVNS. The V gene lost 7 bases and the J gene lost 8 bases, with 20 bases spanning the gap. The table lists this clonotype with a count of one. Its target is unknown. Specimen: blood. This TCR was sampled from a man aged 25 to 45 with Graves' hyperthyroidism. The chain couples TRBV25-1 to TRBJ1-2; D remains ambiguous. CDR3 in amino acids: CASTEAHSLGGYTF. The CDR3 nucleotides read TGTGCCAGCACCGAAGCCCACTCCTTGGGGGGCTACACCTTC.